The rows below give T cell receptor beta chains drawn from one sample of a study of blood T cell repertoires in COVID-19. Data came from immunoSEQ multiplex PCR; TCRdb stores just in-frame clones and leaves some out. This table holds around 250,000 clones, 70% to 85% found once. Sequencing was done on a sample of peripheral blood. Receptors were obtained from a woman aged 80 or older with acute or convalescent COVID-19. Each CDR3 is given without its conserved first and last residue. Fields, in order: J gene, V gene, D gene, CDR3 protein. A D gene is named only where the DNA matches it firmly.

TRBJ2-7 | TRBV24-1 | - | ATSDLETSGEQY
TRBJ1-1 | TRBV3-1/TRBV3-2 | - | ASSLQGLEAF
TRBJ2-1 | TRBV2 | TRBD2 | ASSLSGGSYNEQF
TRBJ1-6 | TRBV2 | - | ASSERSGWNSPLH
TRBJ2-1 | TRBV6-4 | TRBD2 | ASSLTSGGSYNEQF
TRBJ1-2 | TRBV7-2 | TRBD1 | ASSLAQGDHGYT
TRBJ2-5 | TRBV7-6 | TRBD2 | ASSLDRRGAIQETQY
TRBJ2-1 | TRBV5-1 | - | ASSLTTGKAYNEQF
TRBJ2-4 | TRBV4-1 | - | ASSHPTGAKNIQY
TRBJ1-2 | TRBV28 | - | ASSWSGAEGGYT
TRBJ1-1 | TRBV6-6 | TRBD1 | ASSYVTGGNTEAF
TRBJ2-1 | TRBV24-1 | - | ATSDRFEQF
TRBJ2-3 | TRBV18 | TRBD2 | ASSPPASGTVRGTDTQY
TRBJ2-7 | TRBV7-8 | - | ASSFQVYYEQY
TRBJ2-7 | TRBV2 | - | ASSGSYLSYEQY